This T cell receptor (beta chain) was recovered during a study of regulatory T cells in long-lasting Graves disease (dated by TCRdb to 2020 to 2023). A note on the overall study: In the newly diagnosed Graves' disease group, patients had been taking antithyroid drugs for less than 3 months. Patients with persistent Graves' disease were compared with patients with newly diagnosed Graves' disease using TCR sequencing and RNA sequencing of peripheral blood. A total of 33 samples underwent TCR sequencing, from roughly 13 patients with persistent Graves' disease and around 20 patients with newly diagnosed Graves' disease. The study took place in China and was registered as a clinical trial. The paper as a whole reports these results and caveats: Compared with newly diagnosed patients, persistent Graves' disease patients had lower TCR Shannon entropy and fewer highly expanded clones, which suggests clonal expansion. As a limitation, the authors acknowledged that the small sample size may reduce accuracy. Only the TCR beta chain was sequenced and analyzed. Because the primary lesion, thyroid tissue, could not be accessed, the study looked at peripheral blood alone. Patients with persistent disease shared more public clonotypes (about 2,900) than newly diagnosed patients did (966).

This clonotype was observed many times. Its specific antigen is unknown. Base qualities are not at hand, and no much larger clone is one base apart. The library was made by multiplex PCR. The run used an Illumina HiSeq 4000. To build TCR beta libraries, CDR3 regions were amplified by Arm-PCR using iRepertoire HTBI primers. Before sequencing, the PCR products went through gel purification. The original methods were these. A total of 62 TRBV and more than twelve TRBJ segments were identified across samples and were used for gene usage analysis of CDR3 amino acid clonotypes. COPE and FqMerger were used to merge filtered high-quality paired reads into contigs. BLAST was used to align contigs to IMGT TRBV, TRBD and TRBJ reference genes, and CDR3 was defined according to IMGT. Highly expanded clones were defined as clonotypes with a frequency above 0.1%. Shannon entropy was used to measure repertoire diversity, and the Gini coefficient was used to measure V-J evenness. Public clonotypes were defined as clonotypes shared by more than one individual. TCRdb trimmed the raw reads at Q25, called clones with MiXCR and kept productive beta chains. Rows with one shared CDR3 protein collapse into an entry with the most common genes and DNA. TCRdb's processing, not the authors' own work, is the source of the V and J calls. The sample table records 360,000 or so distinct CDR3 sequences; over 9.5% of these occur just once. Clones ranked in the top ten supply around 18% of the sample.

Interpreted using the paper, the time point label stands for: newly diagnosed GD, antithyroid drugs for less than 3 months. RNA was extracted from PBMCs in TRIzol for both TCR sequencing and RNA sequencing. The diagnosis of Graves' disease was made according to American Thyroid Association guidelines. Patients were recruited from an endocrinology department in Xi'an, China. From each patient, 7.5 to 10 milliliters of peripheral blood was collected into an EDTA anticoagulant tube. Ficoll Paque Plus density gradient separation was used to isolate PBMCs, and no further T cell sorting was done. RNA quality was checked with an Agilent 2100 Bioanalyzer and agarose gel, and concentration with a NanoDrop 2000. This same sample was also taken into another study, of T cells in Graves' hyperthyroidism and ophthalmopathy. As noted in the second study: Graves' hyperthyroidism was defined as stable when no progression to ophthalmopathy occurred over 18 months of follow-up. Hyperthyroidism patients were aged 18 to 65 years and newly diagnosed, with disease duration of less than 2 months. Exclusion was applied to patients with uncontrolled infections, other autoimmune diseases, pregnancy or lactation. Diagnoses were established on the basis of clinical symptoms, serum thyroxine and TRAb, thyroid ultrasound, and orbital computed tomography. For the first round of RT-PCR on the TCR CDR3, the HTBI primer set was used together with the Qiagen OneStep RT-PCR kit. Blood samples also contained most of the expanded thyroid clonotypes (frequency above 0.001), which suggests that blood repertoires may reflect thyroid immune responses. A 13 V-J signature model separated ophthalmopathy from stable hyperthyroidism, with over 85% sensitivity and 81% to 83% specificity in cross-validation and 80%/75% in testing. During validation, the model predicted progression to ophthalmopathy a median of about 6.3 months ahead of onset, with around 70% sensitivity and less than 85% specificity. To identify distinguishing TCR V-J signatures, a discovery cohort of about 95 patients was used, comprising 43 with Graves' ophthalmopathy and 57 with stable Graves' hyperthyroidism. An independent validation cohort of under 20 hyperthyroidism patients and some 15 patients who later progressed to ophthalmopathy tested prospective prediction of ophthalmopathy. The roughly 91 discovery patients were randomly divided into training and test sets at a 7:3 ratio. The study also compared thyroid tissue and blood T-cell repertoires from 5 to 7 Graves' hyperthyroidism patients. Once sampling was done, hyperthyroidism patients were given methimazole at a starting dose of 30 mg daily, whereas ophthalmopathy patients were given high-dose intravenous methylprednisolone. A second multiplex PCR round built the libraries, followed by size selection and purification. Libraries were sequenced paired-end with 100 bp reads on an Illumina HiSeq2000. SOAPnuke was used to process the raw data, removing reads that contained adapters or uncalled bases, had a mean Phred below 15, or lacked an exact match to the constant primer or identifier. High-quality paired reads were merged using COPE v1.2.5, and each unique nucleotide sequence was defined as a clonotype. MiTCR v1.1 was used to align the clonotypes against IMGT TRBV, TRBD and TRBJ reference segments. The analysis was restricted to V-J combinations with a frequency above 0.0001, which together covered just over 98% of the repertoires. A TCS score was defined as the ratio between F50 (clonal expansion) and ExV (chaos), using BLOSUM62-based TCRdist between CDR3 peptides within each V-J. Welch's t-statistics and random forest reduced around 510 V-J features to 13, which were used in a naive Bayes classifier (R e1071). No statistical method was used to fix the sample size in advance, and group allocation was not hidden from the investigators. TCR Vbeta CDR3 sequencing of 135 peripheral blood samples (over 40 ophthalmopathy, about 74 hyperthyroidism and some 17 progressor patients) is reported in the paper.

Sequencing used peripheral blood mononuclear cells (PBMCs), obtained at new diagnosis, from a patient treated with antithyroid drugs. This TCR was sampled from a woman under 30 with Graves disease. Donor details come from another sample of the same person, matched by shared clones.

The DNA sequence is TGCAGCGTTGATTTTGCCAGGATCCATCCCTACGAGCAGTACTTC. Its protein product is CSVDFARIHPYEQYF. The receptor chain draws on TRBV29-1 and TRBJ2-7; the D gene lacks a confident call. Its CDR3 holds 15 amino acids, cysteine through phenylalanine. Left in the record is the CDR3 DNA by itself, 45 bases read in frame from the first base. V and J are truncated by 3 bases and 2 bases respectively, leaving an intervening sequence of 17 bases. From the germline V gene, CDR1 is SQVTM and CDR2 is ANQGSEA.